The 3 T cell receptor beta chains below all came from one sample that was sequenced in a study of control samples from healthy donors and cancer patients. Sequencing used immunoSEQ multiplex PCR; TCRdb keeps in-frame clones, though not all of them. The sample holds over 200,000 clones, roughly 80% seen once. The sequencing sample was made of PBMCs. These receptors all come from a woman in her sixties with lung cancer.

V usage is TRBV7-2 and J usage is TRBJ2-1, with 9 bases fitting TRBD1. The CDR3 loop spans 16 amino acids. After removal of 4 bases from V and 9 bases from J, the junction contained 13 bases not matched to a gene. In germline, CDR1 is SGHTA, CDR2 FQGNSA. CDR3 DNA: TGTGCCAGCAGCTCACTTCCGGGACAGGGTATGACTGAGCAGTTCTTC. Translating it yields CASSSLPGQGMTEQFF.

There are a few counts of this clone. J is TRBJ1-2 and V is TRBV11-1; TRBD1 matches 11 bases. The CDR3 consists of 15 residues. Trimming took 8 bases from V and 4 from J; bases not matched to a gene: 9. Germline assignment: CDR1 SGHAT and CDR2 FQDESV (reference sequence). CDR3 residues: CASAYGTGGFYGYTF. CDR3 nucleotides: TGTGCCAGCGCCTATGGGACAGGGGGGTTCTATGGCTACACCTTC.

Concerning this clone: The same CDR3 can be traced to other DNA sequences in this sample. The chain employs TRBV5-1 and TRBJ2-1; 9 bases agree with TRBD2. The germline V gene encodes CDR1 SGHRS and CDR2 YFSETQ. The length of the CDR3 is 15 residues. After removal of 5 bases from V and 1 base from J, the junction contained 4 bases not matched to a gene. Written as DNA, the CDR3 is TGCGCCAGCAGTCGCACTAGCGGGTCCTACAATGAGCAGTTCTTC. Translated, it gives CASSRTSGSYNEQFF.